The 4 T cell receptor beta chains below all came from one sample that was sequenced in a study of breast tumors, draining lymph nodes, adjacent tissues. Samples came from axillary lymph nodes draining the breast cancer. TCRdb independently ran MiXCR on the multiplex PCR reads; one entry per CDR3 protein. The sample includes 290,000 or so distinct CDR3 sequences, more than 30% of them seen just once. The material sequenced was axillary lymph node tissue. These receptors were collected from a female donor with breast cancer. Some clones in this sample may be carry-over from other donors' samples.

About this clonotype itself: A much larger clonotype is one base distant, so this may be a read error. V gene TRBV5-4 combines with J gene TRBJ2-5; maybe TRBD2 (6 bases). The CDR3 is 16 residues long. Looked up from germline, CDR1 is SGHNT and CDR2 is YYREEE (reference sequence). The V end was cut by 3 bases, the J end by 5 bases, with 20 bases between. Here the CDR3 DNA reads TGTGCCAGCAGCTCGGCCGCGGAGGGGTATGGGGAGACCCAGTACTTC. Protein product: CASSSAAEGYGETQYF.

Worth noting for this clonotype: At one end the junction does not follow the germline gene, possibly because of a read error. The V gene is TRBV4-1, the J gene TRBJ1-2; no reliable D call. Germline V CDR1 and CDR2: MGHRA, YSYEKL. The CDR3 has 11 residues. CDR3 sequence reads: CASSQGNGHTF. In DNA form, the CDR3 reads TGCGCCAGCAGCCAGGGCAATGGCCACACCTTC.

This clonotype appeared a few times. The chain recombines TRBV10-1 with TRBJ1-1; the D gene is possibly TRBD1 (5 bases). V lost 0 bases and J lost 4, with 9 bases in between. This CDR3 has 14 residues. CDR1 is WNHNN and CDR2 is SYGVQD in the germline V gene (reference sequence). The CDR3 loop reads CASSESAGITEAFF. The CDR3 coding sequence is TGCGCCAGCAGTGAGTCAGCAGGGATCACTGAAGCTTTCTTT.

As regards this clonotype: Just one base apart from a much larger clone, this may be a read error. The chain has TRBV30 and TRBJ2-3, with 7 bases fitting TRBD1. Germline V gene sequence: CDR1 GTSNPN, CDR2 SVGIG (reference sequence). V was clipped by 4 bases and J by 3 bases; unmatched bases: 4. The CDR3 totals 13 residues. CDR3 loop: CAWNRQGTDTQYF. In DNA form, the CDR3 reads TGTGCCTGGAACCGACAGGGTACAGATACGCAGTATTTT.